These T cell receptor beta chains were read from a single sample in a study of shared clonotypes between healthy human individuals. Measured with immunoSEQ multiplex PCR; TCRdb has only the in-frame clones, and not every one. The profile shows roughly 890,000 clones, over 90% of them singletons. Sequenced input: naive CD8+ T cells sorted from blood. The receptors stem from a man between 25 and 39 years old in good health. The CDR3 runs from the conserved cysteine through the conserved F or W. D genes are given only for firm matches. Rows may omit the clone size; those that give it use once, few, many or a size class.

>once|TRBJ2-1|-|TRBV7-2|14
TGTGCCAGCAGCTCGCAGGACAGCCACAATGAGCAGTTCTTC
CASSSQDSHNEQFF
>-|TRBJ2-7|TRBD2|TRBV9|16
TGTGCCAGCAGCGCCCGTAGCGGGAGCGACATGTACGAGCAGTACTTC
CASSARSGSDMYEQYF
>-|TRBJ2-2|-|TRBV7-9|14
TGTGCCAGCAGCTTAGGTGTAGACACCGGGGAGCTGTTTTTT
CASSLGVDTGELFF
>-|TRBJ1-5|-|TRBV5-6|14
TGTGCCAGCAGCTTGGGGCAGCCTAATCAGCCCCAGCATTTT
CASSLGQPNQPQHF
>-|TRBJ2-1|TRBD2|TRBV7-9|16
TGTGCCAGCAGCTTTATAGCGGGAGGGCCCGCCAATGAGCAGTTCTTC
CASSFIAGGPANEQFF
>-|TRBJ2-7|-|TRBV11-2|12
TGTGCCAGCAGCCCCACCTTCTCCGAGCAGTACTTC
CASSPTFSEQYF
>-|TRBJ2-7|TRBD2|TRBV29-1|13
TGCAGCGTTAGAAGAGCGGGACCGAACGAGCAGTACTTC
CSVRRAGPNEQYF
>-|TRBJ2-2|-|TRBV29-1|13
TGCAGCGTAGCCGGGACTAACACCGGGGAGCTGTTTTTT
CSVAGTNTGELFF
>-|TRBJ2-3|-|TRBV7-6|16
TGTGCCAGCAGCTTAGCGGGAGGAGCTCTTACAGATACGCAGTATTTT
CASSLAGGALTDTQYF
>-|TRBJ2-1|-|TRBV5-1|13
TGCGCCAGCAGCCCCGGGAGAAACAATGAGCAGTTCTTC
CASSPGRNNEQFF
>many|TRBJ1-5|-|TRBV11-2|15
TGTGCCAGCAGCATTGACAGCGGTAGCAATCAGCCCCAGCATTTT
CASSIDSGSNQPQHF
>-|TRBJ2-7|TRBD2|TRBV29-1|13
TGCAGCGTTGACCGGGAGGACTCCTACGAGCAGTACTTC
CSVDREDSYEQYF
>-|TRBJ1-5|TRBD1|TRBV19|16
TGTGCCAGTACCAGGGACAGGGGGTCGAGCAATCAGCCCCAGCATTTT
CASTRDRGSSNQPQHF
>-|TRBJ1-5|TRBD1|TRBV28|16
TGTGCCAGCAGTTTATCTCTAGGACAGGGAAATCAGCCCCAGCATTTT
CASSLSLGQGNQPQHF
>-|TRBJ2-5|TRBD2|TRBV7-8|13
TGTGCCAGCAGCTCCGGACTAGCAGAGACCCAGTACTTC
CASSSGLAETQYF
>-|TRBJ2-2|TRBD2|TRBV10-2|15
TGCGCCAGCAGTGACGGGACTACCAACACCGGGGAGCTGTTTTTT
CASSDGTTNTGELFF
>-|TRBJ2-7|-|TRBV28|14
TGTGCCAGCAGCAACCGGGCCCTCTCCTACGAGCAGTACTTC
CASSNRALSYEQYF
>-|TRBJ2-1|-|TRBV18|15
TGTGCCAGCTCTGACTTTCGGATGGGTTACAATGAGCAGTTCTTC
CASSDFRMGYNEQFF
>-|TRBJ2-7|-|TRBV5-4|13
TGTGCCAGCAGCTCGATGGACGGAGACGAGCAGTACTTC
CASSSMDGDEQYF
>-|TRBJ1-5|-|TRBV27|15
TGTGCCAGCAGTTTAGGGTCTCCGGGGGGTCAGCCCCAGCATTTT
CASSLGSPGGQPQHF
>-|TRBJ1-1|-|TRBV2|12
TGTGCCGGAGAGAGCGCGAACACTGAAGCTTTCTTT
CAGESANTEAFF
>-|TRBJ1-2|-|TRBV7-8|15
TGTGCCAGCAGCCCCAGCGCCGGGGATGGCTATGGCTACACCTTC
CASSPSAGDGYGYTF
>-|TRBJ2-1|-|TRBV5-1|15
TGCGCCAGCAGCTCAGAATCGACAGAAAACAATGAGCAGTTCTTC
CASSSESTENNEQFF
>-|TRBJ2-7|TRBD2|TRBV6-5|10
TGTGCCATCCCGGGAGGGGAGCAGTACTTC
CAIPGGEQYF
>-|TRBJ1-3|-|TRBV30|12
TGTGCCTGGAGTACAGGGATAAACACCATATATTTT
CAWSTGINTIYF
>-|TRBJ1-2|-|TRBV4-1|14
TGCGCCAGCAGCCAACCCGACCCCTACTATGGCTACACCTTC
CASSQPDPYYGYTF
>-|TRBJ2-4|TRBD1|TRBV2|14
TGTGCCAACTACCGGGACAGGGTTGAAAACATTCAGTACTTC
CANYRDRVENIQYF
>-|TRBJ2-7|TRBD2|TRBV7-9|14
TGTGCCATCGTTTACGGGACTAGCGGTTACGAGCAGTACTTC
CAIVYGTSGYEQYF
>-|TRBJ2-2|TRBD1|TRBV19|17
TGTGCCAGTAGTATAGGGGCACGGGACAGCAGCACCGGGGAGCTGTTTTTT
CASSIGARDSSTGELFF
>-|TRBJ2-5|-|TRBV27|14
TGTGCCAGCAGTTCTCACAGGGATGGGGAGACCCAGTACTTC
CASSSHRDGETQYF
>once|TRBJ2-3|-|TRBV15|15
TGTGCCACCAGCAGGGGCGGAGCTAGCACAGATACGCAGTATTTT
CATSRGGASTDTQYF
>few|TRBJ2-2|-|TRBV4-1|15
TGCGCCAGCAGCCAAGTTCGGGACAACACCGGGGAGCTGTTTTTT
CASSQVRDNTGELFF
>-|TRBJ2-7|-|TRBV27|13
TGTGCCAGCAGTTTATGGTTAGGGGACGAGCAGTACTTC
CASSLWLGDEQYF
>-|TRBJ2-7|-|TRBV5-4|14
TGTGCCAGCAGCTTGGGGGGCTCCCTTTACGAGCAGTACTTC
CASSLGGSLYEQYF
>-|TRBJ2-5|-|TRBV9|13
TGTGCCAGCAACGCCGCAGGGGTCGAGACCCAGTACTTC
CASNAAGVETQYF
>-|TRBJ2-2|TRBD1|TRBV7-9|14
TGTGCCAGCAGGACAGGGTCTAGCACCGGGGAGCTGTTTTTT
CASRTGSSTGELFF
>-|TRBJ2-1|-|TRBV10-3|11
TGTGCCATCAGTGAGGGGATCGAGCAGTTCTTC
CAISEGIEQFF
>-|TRBJ2-2|TRBD2|TRBV7-6|17
TGTGCCAGCAGCTCCAGACTAGCGGGAGAGACCACCGGGGAGCTGTTTTTT
CASSSRLAGETTGELFF
>-|TRBJ2-5|-|TRBV7-6|15
TGTGCCAGCAGCTTATATTCAGGGATCCAAGAGACCCAGTACTTC
CASSLYSGIQETQYF
>-|TRBJ1-1|TRBD1|TRBV27|13
TGTGCCAGCAGTTTATACGGACAGGGGAAAGCTTTCTTT
CASSLYGQGKAFF
>once|TRBJ2-7|TRBD2|TRBV5-4|16
TGTGCCAGCAGCGGCGGGACTAGCGGGCCCTCCTACGAGCAGTACTTC
CASSGGTSGPSYEQYF
>-|TRBJ1-2|-|TRBV7-9|14
TGTGCCAGCAGCTTAGCTCCAGGATCACTGGGCTACACCTTC
CASSLAPGSLGYTF
>-|TRBJ2-7|TRBD2|TRBV27|15
TGTGCCAGCAGTTACGGTAGGGCGGGAGTGTACGAGCAGTACTTC
CASSYGRAGVYEQYF
>-|TRBJ1-1|-|TRBV7-3|13
TGTGCCAGCAGCTTAACGCCGAACACTGAAGCTTTCTTT
CASSLTPNTEAFF
>-|TRBJ2-3|-|TRBV5-6|17
TGTGCCAGCAGTCCACTCCCTTCACTTGGGGGCACAGATACGCAGTATTTT
CASSPLPSLGGTDTQYF
>-|TRBJ2-7|TRBD1|TRBV19|13
TGTGCCAGTAGTATCGGACAGGGTTACGAGCAGTACTTC
CASSIGQGYEQYF
>-|TRBJ1-5|-|TRBV19|12
TGTGCCAGTAGTATGTGGAATCAGCCCCAGCATTTT
CASSMWNQPQHF
>-|TRBJ1-1|-|TRBV27|11
TGTGCCAGCAGTTTTCTGGGGAAAGCTTTCTTT
CASSFLGKAFF
>-|TRBJ2-7|TRBD1|TRBV7-9|15
TGTGCCAGCAGCCCAAGTCCGGGACAGACGTACGAGCAGTACTTC
CASSPSPGQTYEQYF
>-|TRBJ1-5|-|TRBV11-1|16
TGTGCCAGCAGCCTAGATGGCAGGTTTAGCAATCAGCCCCAGCATTTT
CASSLDGRFSNQPQHF
>-|TRBJ1-5|-|TRBV5-8|15
TGTGCCAGCAGCTTGGGGACAGCTGGTGGGGAGCCCCAGCATTTT
CASSLGTAGGEPQHF
>-|TRBJ1-5|-|TRBV28|16
TGTGCCAGCACCCTTCTGACACACGATAGCAATCAGCCCCAGCATTTT
CASTLLTHDSNQPQHF
>-|TRBJ2-7|-|TRBV27|15
TGTGCCAGCAGTTTGTTCTGGCGGGGTTCCTACGAGCAGTACTTC
CASSLFWRGSYEQYF
>-|TRBJ2-1|-|TRBV7-9|15
TGTGCCAGCAGCCCCCTGCGTGTGAGCTCGAATGAGCAGTTCTTC
CASSPLRVSSNEQFF
>-|TRBJ2-2|-|TRBV29-1|14
TGCAGCGTCTCTTGGGGGAGAGGGGCCGGGGAGCTGTTTTTT
CSVSWGRGAGELFF
>-|TRBJ1-1|TRBD1|TRBV15|15
TGTGCCACCAGCAGAGGAGTCTGGGACAGGGGAGAAGCTTTCTTT
CATSRGVWDRGEAFF
>-|TRBJ1-1|TRBD1|TRBV27|13
TGTGCCAGCAGTTTACAGGGGGCGACTGAAGCTTTCTTT
CASSLQGATEAFF
>-|TRBJ2-3|-|TRBV10-3|18
TGTGCCATCAGTGAGTCAAGCCCCGAGGCCTACCAAGCCCATACGCAGTATTTT
CAISESSPEAYQAHTQYF
>-|TRBJ2-2|-|TRBV7-3|13
TGTGCCAGCGGACTCACCCCCGCCGGGGAGCTGTTTTTT
CASGLTPAGELFF